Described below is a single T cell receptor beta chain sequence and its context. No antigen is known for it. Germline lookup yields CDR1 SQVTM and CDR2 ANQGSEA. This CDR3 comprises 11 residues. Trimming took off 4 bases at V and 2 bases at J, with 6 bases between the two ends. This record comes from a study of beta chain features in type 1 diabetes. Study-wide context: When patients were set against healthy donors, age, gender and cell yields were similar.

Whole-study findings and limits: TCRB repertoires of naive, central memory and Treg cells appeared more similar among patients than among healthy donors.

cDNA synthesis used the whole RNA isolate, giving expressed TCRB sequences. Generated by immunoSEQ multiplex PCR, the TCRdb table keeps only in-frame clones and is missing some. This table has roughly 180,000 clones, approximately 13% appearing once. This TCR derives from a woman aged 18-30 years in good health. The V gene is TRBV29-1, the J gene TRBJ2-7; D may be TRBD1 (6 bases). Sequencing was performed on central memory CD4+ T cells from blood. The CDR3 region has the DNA TGCAGCGTTGGACAGGCCTACGAGCAGTACTTC. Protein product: CSVGQAYEQYF.